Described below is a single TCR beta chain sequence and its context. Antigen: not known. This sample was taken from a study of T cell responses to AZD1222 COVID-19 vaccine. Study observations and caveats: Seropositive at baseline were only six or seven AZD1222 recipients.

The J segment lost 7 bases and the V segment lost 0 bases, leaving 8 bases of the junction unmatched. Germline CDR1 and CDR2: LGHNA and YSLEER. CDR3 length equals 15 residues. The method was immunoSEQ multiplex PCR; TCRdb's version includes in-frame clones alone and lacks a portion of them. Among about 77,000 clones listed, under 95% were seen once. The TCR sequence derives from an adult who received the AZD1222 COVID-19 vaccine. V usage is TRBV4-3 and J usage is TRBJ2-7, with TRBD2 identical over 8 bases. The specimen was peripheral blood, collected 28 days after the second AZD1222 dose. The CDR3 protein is CASSQESTLAGEQYF. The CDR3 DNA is TGCGCCAGCAGCCAAGAGAGTACGCTAGCGGGTGAGCAGTACTTC.